A single sample is the source of the 3 T cell receptor beta chains below, sequenced in a study of cytomegalovirus exposure and HLA in healthy donors. PCR primers comprised 60 Vbeta and 13 Jbeta primers. TCRdb keeps only in-frame clones here, not all; method: immunoSEQ multiplex PCR. This table has approximately 140,000 clones, about 80% appearing once. The sequenced sample consisted of PBMCs. These receptors came from a boy aged 2-9 years in good health and CMV-seronegative.

This sequence joins TRBV5-6 and TRBJ2-5; 12 positions match TRBD1. Germline V gene lookup returns CDR1 SGHDT and CDR2 YYEEEE. This CDR3 is built from 17 residues. V lost 0 bases, J lost 6 bases, and 9 bases stayed unmatched. The CDR3 reads CASSLGGTGGARKTQYF. The CDR3, as DNA: TGTGCCAGCAGCTTGGGGGGGACAGGGGGCGCCAGGAAGACCCAGTACTTC.

This clone has only a few counts. The chain links TRBV6-6 to TRBJ1-4, with a weak D call TRBD1 (5 bases). V was shortened by 7 bases and J by 2 bases, with 11 bases between the two germline ends. The CDR3 contains 14 residues. Germline V CDR1 and CDR2: MNHNY, SVGAGI (reference sequence). CDR3 in DNA: TGTGCCAGCAACCAGGGTATGACTAATGAAAAACTGTTTTTT. Translation: CASNQGMTNEKLFF.

The chain carries TRBV10-3 and TRBJ2-5, with TRBD2 matching 8 bases. The trim removed 10 bases at V and 2 bases at J, leaving 12 bases unmatched. Per germline, CDR1 ENHRY and CDR2 SYGVKD. The CDR3 consists of 15 residues. The CDR3 DNA reads as TGTGCCACCCAGCGGAGCGGGGGTATACAAGAGACCCAGTACTTC. Residues: CATQRSGGIQETQYF.